This paragraph reports one TCR beta chain. This clone's antigen is unknown. Per-base qualities were not stored, and no clone one base away is much larger. This entry comes from a study of patients and donors after allogeneic stem cell transplantation (dated by TCRdb to the early 2020s). The library was obtained by RT-PCR. The instrument given in TCRdb is NextSeq 550. TCRdb ran its own pipeline on the public reads, namely fastp trimming at Q25 and MiXCR clone calling, and kept in-frame beta chains. CDR3 protein sequences are deduplicated, and each keeps its most common genes and DNA. In all, the sample holds approximately 170,000 distinct CDR3 sequences, and about 32% of those were seen once. The ten largest account for around 3.2% of the sample. V and J are trimmed by 5 bases and 3 bases, and the gene matches miss 5 bases of the junction. The CDR3 has 14 amino acids, counting the end cysteine and phenylalanine. The entry retains the CDR3 DNA only, 42 bases that are in frame from base 1. CDR1 and CDR2 were assigned from the germline V gene (reference sequence) as MNHEY and SMNVEV.

The origin of this receptor is a human donor who was either an allogeneic HSCT recipient or a stem cell or donor lymphocyte infusion donor (not recorded which). It is not recorded whose cells these are; they may come from a transplant donor. This receptor chain uses TRBV27 and TRBJ2-7; 9 middle bases align to TRBD1. Sample: blood, either unsorted or a sorted T cell fraction (not recorded which). The CDR3 protein: CASSARQGGYEQYF. The nucleotide sequence reads TGTGCCAGCAGTGCGCGACAGGGGGGCTACGAGCAGTACTTC.